These T cell receptor beta chains were read from a single sample in a study of CD8 T cells in Susac syndrome. TCRdb reanalysed the immunoSEQ multiplex PCR reads using MiXCR and keeps one entry per CDR3 protein. The sample holds approximately 160,000 distinct CDR3 sequences, around 90% seen once. The material sequenced was CD4+ T cells from PBMCs. These receptors all come from a human donor in good health. Each CDR3 is given with its conserved first and last residue. Fields, in order: clone size, D gene, V gene, CDR3 length, J gene, CDR3 DNA, CDR3 protein. D genes are given only for firm matches. Not every row has a clone size; where given, it reads once, few, many or a size class.

>NA|NA|TRBV5-6|14|TRBJ2-5
TGTGCCAGCAGCTCCGGACAGGGAGGGGAGACCCAGTACTTC
CASSSGQGGETQYF
>once|TRBD1|TRBV5-1|14|TRBJ1-1
TGCGCCAGCAGCTTGGTCCCGGACAGGGGAGAAGCTTTCTTT
CASSLVPDRGEAFF
>NA|TRBD2|TRBV7-9|17|TRBJ2-6
TGTGCCAGCAGCTTAGATTCGGGGGGGTGGAGGGCCAACGTCCTGACTTTC
CASSLDSGGWRANVLTF
>NA|NA|TRBV7-9|15|TRBJ1-2
TGTGCCAGCAGCTCGCGCCGTAGGGGGGCCTATGGCTACACCTTC
CASSSRRRGAYGYTF
>few|NA|TRBV29-1|16|TRBJ1-4
TGCAGCGTTGAGCCGGCGATGTCCGGGACTAATGAAAAACTGTTTTTT
CSVEPAMSGTNEKLFF
>NA|NA|TRBV20-1|16|TRBJ2-1
TGCAGTGCTCCACCCCCACAGGGGAGGTCCTACAATGAGCAGTTCTTC
CSAPPPQGRSYNEQFF
>NA|NA|TRBV29-1|14|TRBJ2-3
TGCAGCGTTGGGGGCCCCGCCCCCACAGATACGCAGTATTTT
CSVGGPAPTDTQYF
>NA|NA|TRBV24-1|15|TRBJ2-3
TGTGCCACCAGTGATGGGCAGTACGGCACAGATACGCAGTATTTT
CATSDGQYGTDTQYF
>NA|NA|TRBV27|14|TRBJ2-7
TGTGCCAGCAGTTTGCAATACAGCCCCGGCGAGCAGTACTTC
CASSLQYSPGEQYF
>NA|NA|TRBV5-1|14|TRBJ2-5
TGCGCCAGCAGCTTGAATGGGGCGAAAGAGACCCAGTACTTC
CASSLNGAKETQYF
>NA|TRBD2|TRBV29-1|13|TRBJ2-7
TGCAGCGGTATAGCGGGGACCTCCTACGAGCAGTACTTC
CSGIAGTSYEQYF
>NA|TRBD1|TRBV12-3/TRBV12-4|16|TRBJ2-7
TGTGCCAGCAGTTCCCGGACAGGGGGAGAATTGGGCGAGCAGTACTTC
CASSSRTGGELGEQYF
>NA|NA|TRBV6-2/TRBV6-3|16|TRBJ2-3
TGTGCCAGCACCCTCGGGAGTAACAGGCACACAGATACGCAGTATTTT
CASTLGSNRHTDTQYF
>NA|NA|TRBV12-3/TRBV12-4|14|TRBJ2-7
TGTGCCAGCAGTTTTCAGGGGATCTCCTACGAGCAGTACTTC
CASSFQGISYEQYF
>NA|NA|TRBV30|13|TRBJ1-2
TGTGCCTGGACGGAAGGGACATACTATGGCTACACCTTC
CAWTEGTYYGYTF
>NA|NA|TRBV3-1|15|TRBJ1-1
TGTGCCAGCAGCCAAGGATCTCGGCTAATGGCTGAAGCTTTCTTT
CASSQGSRLMAEAFF
>NA|TRBD1|TRBV7-8|15|TRBJ1-4
TGTGCCAGCAGCGGGGCCGGGACAGGGCGTGAAAAACTGTTTTTT
CASSGAGTGREKLFF
>NA|NA|TRBV6-5|15|TRBJ2-2
TGTGCCAGCAGTTACGGAGGGAATCGAGACGGGGAGCTGTTTTTT
CASSYGGNRDGELFF
>NA|TRBD2|TRBV3-1|13|TRBJ2-4
TGTGCCAGCAAGGCTAGCGGAGGGGACATTCAGTACTTC
CASKASGGDIQYF
>NA|NA|TRBV28|13|TRBJ1-2
TGTGCCAGCAGTTTACAACAGGGCTATGGCTACACCTTC
CASSLQQGYGYTF
>once|NA|TRBV15|15|TRBJ2-3
TGTGCCACCAGCAGAGAAGTCGGGTTGGCAGATACGCAGTATTTT
CATSREVGLADTQYF
>NA|NA|TRBV7-9|16|TRBJ2-1
TGTGCCAGCGCCGCTATCCCGAAGGGACAAAGCAATGAGCAGTTCTTC
CASAAIPKGQSNEQFF
>NA|NA|TRBV18|16|TRBJ2-2
TGTGCCAGCTCACCACGGACGGGTCAGAACACCGGGGAGCTGTTTTTT
CASSPRTGQNTGELFF
>NA|TRBD1|TRBV19|13|TRBJ1-1
TGTGCCAGTAGCGGCAGGGGGCCCGCTGAAGCTTTCTTT
CASSGRGPAEAFF
>NA|NA|TRBV29-1|13|TRBJ2-7
TGCAGCGTTGAAGAAGGGAAAAGGTGGGAGCAGTACTTC
CSVEEGKRWEQYF